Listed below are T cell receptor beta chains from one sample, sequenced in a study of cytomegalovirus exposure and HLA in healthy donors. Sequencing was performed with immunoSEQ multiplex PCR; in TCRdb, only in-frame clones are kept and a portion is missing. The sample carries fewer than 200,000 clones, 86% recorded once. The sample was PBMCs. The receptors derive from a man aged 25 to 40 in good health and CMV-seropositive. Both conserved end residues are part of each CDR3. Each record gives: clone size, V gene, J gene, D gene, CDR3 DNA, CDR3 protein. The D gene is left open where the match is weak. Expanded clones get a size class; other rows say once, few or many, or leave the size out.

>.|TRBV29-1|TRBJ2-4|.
TGCACCGTTGAAGAGGGGGGTGGCATTCAGTACTTC
CTVEEGGGIQYF
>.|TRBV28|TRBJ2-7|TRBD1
TGTGCCAGCAGTTCGAATCTTGGACAGGGGTTACCCGAGCAGTACTTC
CASSSNLGQGLPEQYF
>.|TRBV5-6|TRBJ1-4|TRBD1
TGTGCCAGCAGCTTAAATACAGGGGATGAAAAACTGTTTTTT
CASSLNTGDEKLFF
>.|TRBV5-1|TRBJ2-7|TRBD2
TGCGCCAGCAGCCTTGGGACTAGCGGGGCCTCCTACGAGCAGTACTTC
CASSLGTSGASYEQYF
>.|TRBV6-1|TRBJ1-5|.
TGTGCCAGCAGCGCCGACGGAGATCAGCCCCAGCATTTT
CASSADGDQPQHF
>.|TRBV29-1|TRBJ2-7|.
TGCAGCGTTGGGAGTCGCAACTCCTACGAGCAGTACTTC
CSVGSRNSYEQYF
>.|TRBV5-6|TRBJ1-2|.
TGTGCCAGCAGCCCCCTCTCGGGAGCGGTTGGCTACACCTTC
CASSPLSGAVGYTF
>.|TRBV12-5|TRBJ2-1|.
TGTGCTAGTGGGGTCGGGACACAGCAGTTCTTC
CASGVGTQQFF
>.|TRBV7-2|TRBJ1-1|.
TGTGCCAGCAGCTCTTCCTTGAGCTACGGTGAAGCTTTCTTT
CASSSSLSYGEAFF
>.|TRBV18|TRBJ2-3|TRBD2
TGTGCCAGCTCACCTAGGACTAGCGGGTTCAATACGCAGTATTTT
CASSPRTSGFNTQYF
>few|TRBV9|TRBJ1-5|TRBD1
TGTGCCAGCAGCGTAGGACAGGGGGCCCAGCCCCAGCATTTT
CASSVGQGAQPQHF
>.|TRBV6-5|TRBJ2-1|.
TGTGCCAGCAGTTATGGCACTGACAATGAGCAGTTCTTC
CASSYGTDNEQFF
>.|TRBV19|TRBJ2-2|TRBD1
TGTGCCACCCAAAGCGTATTGACAGGGGGCACCGGGGAGCTGTTTTTT
CATQSVLTGGTGELFF
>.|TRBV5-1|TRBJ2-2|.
TGCGCCAGCAGTTCCGGGACGACGAACACCGGGGAGCTGTTTTTT
CASSSGTTNTGELFF
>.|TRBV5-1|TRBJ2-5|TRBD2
TGCGCCAGCAGCTTACTAGCGCAAGAGACCCAGTACTTC
CASSLLAQETQYF
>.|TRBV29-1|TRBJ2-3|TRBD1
TGCAGCGTTCGCGGGGACAGGGAGGGGACAGATACGCAGTATTTT
CSVRGDREGTDTQYF
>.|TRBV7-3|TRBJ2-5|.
TGTGCCAGCAGCCCCGAGGGGGGTAGAGAGACCCAGTACTTC
CASSPEGGRETQYF
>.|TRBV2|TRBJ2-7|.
TGTGCCAGCAGTGAAAGGGGGACCTCGAGATGGGAGCAGTACTTC
CASSERGTSRWEQYF
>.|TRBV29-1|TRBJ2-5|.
TGCAGCGGAGGGGGAGTACAAGAGACCCAGTACTTC
CSGGGVQETQYF
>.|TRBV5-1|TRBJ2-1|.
TGCGCCAGCAGCTTGATATGGGCGGGCAGAGATTACAATGAGCAGTTCTTC
CASSLIWAGRDYNEQFF
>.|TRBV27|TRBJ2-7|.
TGTGCCAGCAGTCTCGGATTTGCCTTAACCTACGAGCAGTACTTC
CASSLGFALTYEQYF
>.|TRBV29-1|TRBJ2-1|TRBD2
TGCAGCGTTGAGTGGACTAGCTATACCTCCTACAATGAGCAGTTCTTC
CSVEWTSYTSYNEQFF
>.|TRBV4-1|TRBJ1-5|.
TGCGCCAGCAGACTTCTACTGGACAGCTATAGCAATCAGCCCCAGCATTTT
CASRLLLDSYSNQPQHF
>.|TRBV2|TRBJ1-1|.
TGTGCCAGCAGTGACTACACTGAAGCTTTCTTT
CASSDYTEAFF
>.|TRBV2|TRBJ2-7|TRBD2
TGTGCCAGCAACGACGGGAGGGGATACGAGCAGTACTTC
CASNDGRGYEQYF
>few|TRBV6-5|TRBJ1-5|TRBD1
TGTGCCAGCAGTCCGGACAGGGGCCCGCATCAGCCCCAGCATTTT
CASSPDRGPHQPQHF
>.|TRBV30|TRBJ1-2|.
TGTGCCTGGAGTGTAGACGCGCGGGGTGGCTACACCTTC
CAWSVDARGGYTF